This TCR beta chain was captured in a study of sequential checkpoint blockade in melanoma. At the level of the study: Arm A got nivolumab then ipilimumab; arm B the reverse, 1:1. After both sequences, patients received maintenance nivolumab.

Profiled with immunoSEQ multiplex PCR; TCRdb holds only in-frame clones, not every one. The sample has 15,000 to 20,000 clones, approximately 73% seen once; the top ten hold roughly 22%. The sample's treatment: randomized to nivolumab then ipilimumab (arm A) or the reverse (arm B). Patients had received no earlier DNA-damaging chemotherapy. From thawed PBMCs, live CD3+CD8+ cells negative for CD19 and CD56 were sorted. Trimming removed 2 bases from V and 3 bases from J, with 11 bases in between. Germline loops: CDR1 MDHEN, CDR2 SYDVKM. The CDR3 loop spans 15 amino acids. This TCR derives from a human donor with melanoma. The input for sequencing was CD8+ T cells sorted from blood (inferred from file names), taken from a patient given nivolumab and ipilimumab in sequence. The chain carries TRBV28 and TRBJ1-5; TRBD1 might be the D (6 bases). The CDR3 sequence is CASSLEDRHNQPQHF. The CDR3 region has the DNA TGTGCCAGCAGTTTAGAGGACAGACACAATCAGCCCCAGCATTTT.